The entry below describes one T cell receptor (beta chain). A read error is possible here, since a much larger clone lies one base away. This sample is drawn from a study of T cells in Graves' hyperthyroidism and ophthalmopathy. The wider study: Peripheral blood sampling occurred at initial diagnosis, before any treatment.

In germline, CDR1 is MNHEY, CDR2 SVGEGT. Trimming took 8 bases from V and 14 from J, leaving 21 bases between them. The CDR3 has 12 amino acids. Amplified TCR beta CDR3 regions came from RNA transcripts. The HTBI primer set drove a first-round RT-PCR of the TCR CDR3. TCRdb fed the multiplex PCR reads into MiXCR, producing one record per CDR3 protein. The sample has hundreds of thousands of distinct CDR3 sequences, 15% to 18% seen once. Patients between 18 and 65 years old had hyperthyroidism, newly diagnosed and lasting under 2 months. The chain recombines TRBV6-2 or TRBV6-3 with TRBJ2-5, with a possible D match to TRBD2 (5 bases). The specimen sequenced was blood. The receptor was isolated from a woman between 18 and 29 years old with Graves' hyperthyroidism. The CDR3 nucleotides read TGTGCCAGCGGATCCGACTACCACGATACTTACTTC. It yields the protein CASGSDYHDTYF.